Each of the 30 T cell receptor beta chains below was sequenced from the same sample in a study of blood T cell repertoires in COVID-19. Generated by immunoSEQ multiplex PCR, the TCRdb table keeps only in-frame clones and is missing some. The table has over 350,000 clones, about nine tenths seen once. The sample consisted of peripheral blood. The source is a woman aged 25 to 39 with active or convalescent COVID-19.

The V call is TRBV6-5, the J call TRBJ2-1; 10 positions agree with TRBD1. V lost 8 bases and J lost 7; bases outside the gene matches: 11. The CDR3 has 15 amino acids. Looked up from germline, CDR1 is MNHEY and CDR2 is SVGAGI. In nucleotides, the CDR3 is TGTGCCAGCGAAGCCGGGACAGGGGTGAGGAATGAGCAGTTCTTC. It is translated as CASEAGTGVRNEQFF.

The chain combines TRBV5-6 with TRBJ2-1; no definite D call. The germline V and J ends were trimmed by 4 bases and 6 bases, with 23 bases remaining between them. Germline V gives CDR1 SGHDT, CDR2 YYEEEE. The CDR3 sequence is 17 residues long. CDR3 coding DNA: TGTGCCAGCAGCCCGTCGGCGGATATTAAACGGGTCAATGAGCAGTTCTTC. This sequence encodes CASSPSADIKRVNEQFF. The full variable domain, its missing parts supplied by reference TRBV5-6 and TRBJ2-1, is DAGVTQSPTHLIKTRGQQVTLRCSPKSGHDTVSWYQQALGQGPQFIFQYYEEEERQRGNFPDRFSGHQFPNYSSELNVNALLLGDSALYLCASSPSADIKRVNEQFFGPGTRLTVL.

The gene calls are TRBV10-2 and TRBJ2-3; 10 nucleotides agree with TRBD2. The CDR3 length is 15 residues. Trimming at V came to 2 bases and at J to 7 bases, leaving 6 bases not matched to a gene. CDR1 is WSHSY and CDR2 is SAAADI in the germline V gene. CDR3: CASSEPLAGSYTQYF. The DNA of the CDR3 is TGCGCCAGCAGTGAGCCACTAGCGGGGTCATATACGCAGTATTTT.

The V call is TRBV11-2, the J call TRBJ1-1; no definite D call. Germline-derived CDR1 and CDR2 are SGHAT and FQNNGV. The CDR3 totals 15 residues. Between the trimmed V and J ends, which lost 1 base and 1 base, there was a span of 10 bases. Here the CDR3 DNA reads TGTGCCAGCAGCTTAGGAGTCCTTACGAACACTGAAGCTTTCTTT. Encoded protein: CASSLGVLTNTEAFF.

The CDR3 DNA is TGTGCCAGCAGTCATGCACAGGGTAACAATCAGCCCCAGCATTTT. Amino acid sequence: CASSHAQGNNQPQHF. The V gene is TRBV28, the J gene TRBJ1-5, with D maybe TRBD1 (6 bases). The V end was cut by 5 bases, the J end by 3 bases, with 14 bases between. Germline CDR1 and CDR2: MDHEN and SYDVKM. The CDR3 extends over 15 amino acids.

CDR3 in DNA: TGTGCCAGCAGTTTAGCAGCTGGCTACACCTTC. It is translated as CASSLAAGYTF. This sequence joins TRBV12-3 or TRBV12-4 and TRBJ1-2; D remains ambiguous. The CDR3 has 11 residues. V gave up 0 bases and J gave up 7 bases, with 3 bases separating them.

The chain combines TRBV19 with TRBJ2-1; D possibly corresponds to TRBD1 (7 bases). CDR3 length: 17 amino acids. The ends were cut back, 3 bases at V and 0 bases at J, with 15 bases in the middle. Germline lookup yields CDR1 LNHDA and CDR2 SQIVND (reference sequence). The CDR3 DNA sequence: TGTGCCAGTAGTATCTTGCAGGGGGGAAGCTCCTACAATGAGCAGTTCTTC. Its protein is CASSILQGGSSYNEQFF.

The DNA of the CDR3 is TGTGCCAGCAGTCACACACTAAACCATGGCTACACCTTC. Translation gives CASSHTLNHGYTF. The chain couples TRBV6-5 to TRBJ1-2; D not certain. Germline CDR1 reads MNHEY; CDR2 reads SVGAGI. This CDR3 contains 13 residues. V was shortened by 5 bases and J by 6 bases, with 13 bases between the two germline ends.

The chain couples TRBV5-5 to TRBJ1-1; D remains unclear. V was cut by 2 bases and J by 3 bases, with 11 bases left in between. Germline values: CDR1 SGHKS, CDR2 YYEKEE (reference sequence). The CDR3 covers 14 residues. The CDR3 nucleotides read TGTGCCAGCAGCTTTGTCGGGGAGGACACTGAAGCTTTCTTT. Amino acids: CASSFVGEDTEAFF.

This clone was recorded a few times. This chain links TRBV19 with TRBJ1-6; D gene unclear. V shed 3 bases and J shed 4 bases, with 19 bases lying between them. The CDR3 covers 18 residues. From germline, CDR1 is LNHDA and CDR2 SQIVND (reference sequence). The CDR3 loop reads CASSINSLGQLYNSPLHF. The DNA of the CDR3 is TGTGCCAGTAGTATCAACTCGCTTGGGCAGCTTTATAATTCACCCCTCCACTTT. Variable domain in full (rest from reference TRBV19 and TRBJ1-6): DGGITQSPKYLFRKEGQNVTLSCEQNLNHDAMYWYRQDPGQGLRLIYYSQIVNDFQKGDIAEGYSVSREKKESFPLTVTSAQKNPTAFYLCASSINSLGQLYNSPLHFGNGTRLTVT.

The rearrangement links TRBV4-2 to TRBJ2-7, with TRBD2 identical over 11 bases. With V trimmed by 0 bases and J by 2 bases, 6 bases remained unmatched. This CDR3 has 17 residues. Per the germline V gene, CDR1 is LGHNA and CDR2 is YNFKEQ. This CDR3 reads CASSQDTGTSGTYEQYF. CDR3 DNA: TGTGCCAGCAGCCAAGACACCGGGACTAGCGGCACCTACGAGCAGTACTTC.

Points on this clone: At one end the junction does not follow the germline gene, possibly because of a read error. This rearrangement joins TRBV6-5 to TRBJ1-5; D call uncertain. Germline CDR1 reads MNHEY; CDR2 reads SVGAGI. This CDR3 has 12 amino acids. CDR3 amino acids: CASSSGNPPQHF. The CDR3 DNA follows: TGTGCCAGCAGTTCCGGGAATCCGCCCCAGCATTTT.

The rearrangement links TRBV2 to TRBJ1-1; the D gene is possibly TRBD1 (5 bases). This CDR3 has 12 amino acids. Trimming took off 7 bases at V and 6 bases at J, with 12 bases between the two ends. Germline-derived CDR1 and CDR2 are SNHLY and FYNNEI. The DNA of the CDR3 is TGTGCCAGCACCATCGGGGGGGCTGAAGCTTTCTTT. Its protein product is CASTIGGAEAFF. The full variable domain, its missing parts supplied by reference TRBV2 and TRBJ1-1, is EPEVTQTPSHQVTQMGQEVILRCVPISNHLYFYWYRQILGQKVEFLVSFYNNEISEKSEIFDDQFSVERPDGSNFTLKIRSTKLEDSAMYFCASTIGGAEAFFGQGTRLTVV.

V and J are TRBV6-6 and TRBJ2-7, with 9 bases lining up with TRBD2. V gave up 6 bases and J gave up 0 bases; unmatched junction bases: 6. This CDR3 is built from 15 residues. The germline V gene encodes CDR1 MNHNY and CDR2 SVGAGI (reference sequence). The CDR3 reads CASSGSGRSSYEQYF. The CDR3 DNA reads as TGTGCCAGCAGCGGTAGCGGGAGAAGCTCCTACGAGCAGTACTTC.

The genes are TRBV5-1 and TRBJ1-6, with a weak D call TRBD1 (6 bases). Trimming took off 5 bases at V and 13 bases at J, with 13 bases between the two ends. Germline CDR1 is SGHRS and CDR2 is YFSETQ. This CDR3 comprises 12 residues. The CDR3 region is CASRLQGQPLHF. In DNA form, the CDR3 reads TGCGCCAGCAGGCTACAGGGCCAGCCCCTCCACTTT.

This clone was seen a single time. The genes are TRBV6-1 and TRBJ2-5; the match to TRBD1 covers 10 bases. Trimming took 3 bases from V and 5 from J; bases not matched to a gene: 6. Germline V gene sequence: CDR1 MNHNS, CDR2 SASEGT. The CDR3 is 15 amino acids. CDR3: CASSETGGIGETQYF. CDR3 bases: TGTGCCAGCAGTGAGACAGGGGGCATAGGGGAGACCCAGTACTTC.

V gene TRBV10-3 combines with J gene TRBJ2-3; TRBD2 agrees at 9 bases. Trimming at V came to 5 bases and at J to 4 bases, leaving 7 bases not matched to a gene. CDR1 and CDR2 from the germline V gene are ENHRY and SYGVKD. CDR3 length: 15 amino acids. CDR3 sequence: CAISLSSGDADTQYF. In DNA, the CDR3 is TGTGCCATCAGTCTCTCTAGCGGGGACGCAGATACGCAGTATTTT.

The V and J genes are TRBV11-2 and TRBJ1-1; D not resolved. CDR1 SGHAT and CDR2 FQNNGV come from the germline V gene. The CDR3 length is 15 residues. V was clipped by 1 base and J by 6 bases, with 15 bases between them. CDR3: CASSLGSGRSAEAFF. The CDR3 nucleotides read TGTGCCAGCAGCTTAGGATCGGGGAGGTCCGCTGAAGCTTTCTTT.

This clone was recorded a few times. V gene TRBV19 combines with J gene TRBJ1-4; D unclear. Trimming pared 6 bases from V and 6 bases from J, leaving 11 bases between. Germline CDR1 LNHDA, CDR2 SQIVND (reference sequence). The length of the CDR3 is 13 residues. CDR3 loop: CASRELTDEKLFF. The CDR3 bases are TGTGCCAGTAGAGAGCTTACCGATGAAAAACTGTTTTTT. The whole variable domain, remainder taken from reference TRBV19 and TRBJ1-4, is DGGITQSPKYLFRKEGQNVTLSCEQNLNHDAMYWYRQDPGQGLRLIYYSQIVNDFQKGDIAEGYSVSREKKESFPLTVTSAQKNPTAFYLCASRELTDEKLFFGSGTQLSVL.

With respect to this clone: Its ends do not fully match the called genes, so a read error is possible. This rearrangement joins TRBV3-1 (or the pseudogene TRBV3-2) to TRBJ2-7; TRBD2 matches at 9 bases. CDR3 size: 14 residues. CDR1 and CDR2 from the germline V gene are LGHDT and YNNKEL (reference sequence). In DNA, the CDR3 is TGTGCCAGCAGTCAAGAGCTAGCGGGATACGAGCAGTACTTC. It translates to CASSQELAGYEQYF.

The chain joins TRBV11-2 to TRBJ2-4; no definite D call. The germline V and J ends were trimmed by 5 bases and 0 bases, with 11 bases remaining between them. The CDR3 covers 15 residues. Looked up from germline, CDR1 is SGHAT and CDR2 is FQNNGV. The CDR3 is CASSNSALAKNIQYF. The CDR3 DNA reads TGTGCCAGCAGCAACTCCGCCCTAGCCAAAAACATTCAGTACTTC. Full variable domain (outside the CDR3, taken from reference TRBV11-2 and TRBJ2-4): EAGVAQSPRYKIIEKRQSVAFWCNPISGHATLYWYQQILGQGPKLLIQFQNNGVVDDSQLPKDRFSAERLKGVDSTLKIQPAKLEDSAVYLCASSNSALAKNIQYFGAGTRLSVL.

This sequence joins TRBV5-1 and TRBJ2-5, with D perhaps matching TRBD2 (6 bases). Germline CDR1 reads SGHRS; CDR2 reads YFSETQ. The V gene lost 1 base and the J gene lost 5 bases, with 9 bases spanning the gap. This CDR3 is 13 amino acids long. The CDR3 region has the DNA TGCGCCAGCAGCTTGCGGCTAGCGGAGACCCAGTACTTC. This translates into CASSLRLAETQYF.

This clone appeared a single time. V gene TRBV5-1 combines with J gene TRBJ2-7, with 9 bases aligning to TRBD1. Looked up from germline, CDR1 is SGHRS and CDR2 is YFSETQ. J was trimmed by 1 base and V by 3 bases; bases with no gene match: 8. There are 16 residues in the CDR3. The CDR3 loop is CASSSVQGAISYEQYF. DNA for the CDR3: TGCGCCAGCAGCTCGGTACAGGGGGCTATTTCCTACGAGCAGTACTTC.

The chain links TRBV14 to TRBJ2-1; D is perhaps TRBD2 (5 bases). Germline V gene sequence: CDR1 SGHDN, CDR2 FVKESK. The V gene lost 2 bases and the J gene lost 4 bases, with 21 bases spanning the gap. The CDR3 length is 18 residues. The CDR3 reads CASSQRGIGQIAYNEQFF. CDR3 coding DNA: TGTGCCAGCAGCCAACGAGGGATTGGGCAAATAGCGTACAATGAGCAGTTCTTC. Supplemented by reference TRBV14 and TRBJ2-1, the full variable domain reads EAGVTQFPSHSVIEKGQTVTLRCDPISGHDNLYWYRRVMGKEIKFLLHFVKESKQDESGMPNNRFLAERTGGTYSTLKVQPAELEDSGVYFCASSQRGIGQIAYNEQFFGPGTRLTVL.

This rearrangement joins TRBV11-3 to TRBJ1-1; 12 positions match TRBD1. Per the germline V gene, CDR1 is SGHNT and CDR2 is YENEEA. J lost 4 bases, V lost 5 bases, and 5 bases had no gene match. The CDR3 sequence is 15 residues long. CDR3 in DNA: TGTGCCAGCAGCCCGGGACAGGGGGCGACCACTGAAGCTTTCTTT. This sequence encodes CASSPGQGATTEAFF.

V and J are TRBV5-4 and TRBJ2-1; D remains ambiguous. CDR1 and CDR2 from the germline V gene are SGHNT and YYREEE (reference sequence). The CDR3 sequence is 15 residues long. Trimming shortened V by 7 bases and J by 0 bases, and 14 bases separated the two germline ends. The CDR3 sequence is CASGLERSSYNEQFF. The DNA of the CDR3 is TGTGCCAGCGGGTTGGAAAGGAGCTCCTACAATGAGCAGTTCTTC.

In its sample, this clone was seen a few times. The V call is TRBV5-1, the J call TRBJ1-2, with 7 bases fitting TRBD1. V shed 7 bases, J shed 6 bases, and the junction held 12 bases outside the gene matches. CDR1 is SGHRS, CDR2 YFSETQ, per germline. This CDR3 spans 14 amino acids. Here the CDR3 DNA reads TGCGCCAGCCGACAGGGTTATAGCCAGGATGGCTACACCTTC. Its translation is CASRQGYSQDGYTF.

This chain joins TRBV23-1 and TRBJ2-2, with 9 positions matching TRBD2. TRBV23-1 falls under the ORF class, with uncertain function. This CDR3 comprises 18 residues. After removal of 0 bases from V and 5 bases from J, the junction contained 10 bases not matched to a gene. The CDR3 here is CASSQSEGSGSQTGELFF. The DNA for the CDR3 is TGCGCCAGCAGTCAATCAGAAGGTAGCGGGAGTCAGACCGGGGAGCTGTTTTTT.

The sample holds a few counts of this clone. This chain connects TRBV19 to TRBJ2-3; 13 nucleotides line up with TRBD2. This CDR3 comprises 18 residues. Trimming cost V 4 bases and J 6 bases; bases outside gene matches: 13. Germline V lookup: CDR1 LNHDA, CDR2 SQIVND (reference sequence). The CDR3 sequence: CASSTTLPGLAGLDTQYF. CDR3 DNA sequence: TGTGCCAGTAGTACAACCCTACCGGGACTAGCGGGATTGGATACGCAGTATTTT.

The chain recombines TRBV6-1 with TRBJ2-3, with 7 positions matching TRBD1. The germline V gene has CDR1 MNHNS and CDR2 SASEGT. The V segment lost 0 bases and the J segment 6 bases; nucleotides outside the gene matches: 6. The CDR3 covers 15 residues. The DNA for the CDR3 is TGTGCCAGCAGTGAAGCGATGGGACAGTGGGATACGCAGTATTTT. It specifies CASSEAMGQWDTQYF.